The present TCR beta chain was sequenced within a study of blood T cell repertoires in COVID-19 (dated by TCRdb to about 2020). Regarding the complete study: The collaborator samples originated in the United States, Italy and Spain and spanned the acute and convalescent phases of COVID-19. The material from the prospective study consisted of cDNA or gDNA derived from T cells, B-cell-depleted T cells, or PBMCs. The dataset comprised deeply sampled blood TCRbeta repertoires from subjects exposed to, actively infected with, or recovered from COVID-19. The repertoires were made available in a free public database intended to serve as a resource for research on the immune response to SARS-CoV-2. Samples came from the ongoing ImmuneRACE study (first 160 participants) plus 1,254 subjects from 6 global collaborators. The sample metadata nearly always contained a de-identified subject ID, COVID-19 status, age in years and sex. Where HLA class I and class II types were available, the types were taken from metadata supplied by the sample provider, not from assay-based typing. On the study overall, not on this receptor specifically: The amount of clinical and demographic metadata varied by source and participant and was provided uncurated.

Each collaborating institution followed its own protocols to collect whole blood in K2EDTA tubes. For TCRbeta analysis, collaborators shipped samples as frozen whole blood, isolated PBMCs, or DNA extracted from either of those sample types. The CDR3 goes from the cysteine to the phenylalanine over 13 residues. Just the 39-base CDR3 DNA is kept, in frame starting at base 1. Reading the germline V gene gives CDR1 SGDLS and CDR2 YYNGEE. V is reduced by 0 bases and J by 6 bases, leaving a spacing of 7 bases between them. TCRbeta CDR3 regions were amplified from genomic DNA using the immunoSEQ Assay, a bias-controlled multiplex PCR. The authors' analysis ran thus. Nucleated cell counts per sample were estimated from amplification of reference gene primers within the assay. Sequence reads were collapsed and filtered to measure the absolute abundance of every unique TCRbeta CDR3 rearrangement. For each sample, productive Simpson clonality was calculated as the square root of Simpson's diversity index across productive rearrangements. In its TCRdb copy, this immuneACCESS table keeps in-frame sequences only and misses some clones. Where compared with another copy, unresolved V genes explain less than half of these, and the others have no known cause. That table supplies the V and J calls and clone size; D and trimming were determined from the DNA. For this sample the table gives about 46,000 clones, of which around 90% were detected only once. The ten biggest clones cover 9.5% to 15% of the sample.

Points on this clone: Its specific antigen is unknown. Within one base of it there is no much larger clone, and no base qualities were kept.

Sequencing input: peripheral blood. The chain uses TRBV9 and TRBJ2-1; TRBD2 is possibly the D segment (6 matching bases). The sequence came from a human donor with active COVID-19. The donor label of this sample is uncertain. The CDR3 reads CASSVGGANEQFF. DNA sequence: TGTGCCAGCAGCGTAGGCGGGGCCAATGAGCAGTTCTTC.